A selection of T cell receptor beta chains follows, all from one sample in a study of cytomegalovirus exposure and HLA in healthy donors. The method was immunoSEQ multiplex PCR; TCRdb's version includes in-frame clones alone and lacks a portion of them. The sample gives about 130,000 clones, approximately 80% of which show up once; 4.2% is in the top ten. The sequencing sample was made of PBMCs. These receptors came from a male donor in good health and CMV-seropositive. CDR3s include the opening cysteine and the closing phenylalanine or tryptophan. The order of the fields is clone size, V gene, D gene, J gene, CDR3 protein, CDR3 DNA. A D gene is named only where the DNA matches it firmly. Clone size appears in some rows only: once, few, many, or a class for an expanded clone.

>-|TRBV7-2|TRBD1|TRBJ1-6
CASSSLGQGARSPLHF
TGTGCCAGCAGCTCCCTTGGACAGGGGGCAAGATCACCCCTCCACTTT
>-|TRBV19|TRBD2|TRBJ2-3
CASGTSGRGDTQYF
TGTGCCAGTGGGACTAGCGGGAGGGGAGATACGCAGTATTTT
>-|TRBV5-1|-|TRBJ2-2
CASSLGQNTGELFF
TGCGCCAGCAGCTTAGGACAGAACACCGGGGAGCTGTTTTTT
>-|TRBV5-1|TRBD1|TRBJ2-7
CASSLVGQGAPPYEQYF
TGCGCCAGCAGCTTGGTTGGACAGGGGGCGCCGCCCTACGAGCAGTACTTC
>few|TRBV6-1|-|TRBJ1-1
CASDSETGNTEAFF
TGTGCCAGCGATTCCGAGACGGGGAACACTGAAGCTTTCTTT
>-|TRBV14|-|TRBJ2-7
CASSRGPPYEQYF
TGTGCCAGCAGCCGGGGGCCTCCGTACGAGCAGTACTTC
>-|TRBV18|-|TRBJ2-1
CASSPGQGGDEQFF
TGTGCCAGCTCCCCTGGGCAGGGGGGCGATGAGCAGTTCTTC
>-|TRBV2|TRBD2|TRBJ2-1
CASGLGGGNNEQFF
TGTGCCAGCGGGTTGGGGGGGGGAAACAATGAGCAGTTCTTC
>-|TRBV6-1|-|TRBJ2-7
CASSSQTGSYEQYF
TGTGCCAGCAGTTCGCAGACAGGTTCTTACGAGCAGTACTTC
>-|TRBV6-6|-|TRBJ1-4
CASSYSRGANEKLFF
TGTGCCAGCAGTTACTCTCGGGGAGCTAATGAAAAACTGTTTTTT
>-|TRBV27|-|TRBJ1-5
CASSHWSGGNQPQHF
TGTGCCAGCAGTCACTGGTCTGGTGGCAATCAGCCCCAGCATTTT
>once|TRBV28|TRBD1|TRBJ2-7
CASSPTGDNFYEQYF
TGTGCCAGCAGTCCAACAGGGGATAACTTTTACGAGCAGTACTTC
>-|TRBV2|TRBD1|TRBJ2-5
CASRPGQGETQYF
TGTGCCAGCAGACCGGGACAGGGGGAGACCCAGTACTTC
>-|TRBV2|-|TRBJ2-4
CASRDADSQYF
TGTGCCAGCAGGGACGCGGACAGTCAGTACTTC
>-|TRBV5-4|-|TRBJ2-1
CASSFRGPRDEQFF
TGTGCCAGCAGCTTTAGAGGGCCACGGGATGAGCAGTTCTTC
>-|TRBV14|-|TRBJ1-1
CASSHLDRNTEAFF
TGTGCCAGCAGCCACCTGGACAGGAACACTGAAGCTTTCTTT
>-|TRBV19|TRBD1|TRBJ1-1
CASDDRALGTEAFF
TGTGCCAGTGATGACAGGGCATTGGGGACTGAAGCTTTCTTT
>-|TRBV7-8|TRBD2|TRBJ2-7
CASSYGLAGGPAYEQYF
TGTGCCAGCAGCTACGGACTAGCGGGGGGGCCGGCGTACGAGCAGTACTTC
>-|TRBV30|-|TRBJ1-2
CAWSAESFGYGYTF
TGTGCCTGGAGTGCAGAGAGTTTCGGGTATGGCTACACCTTC
>-|TRBV5-6|TRBD1|TRBJ1-5
CASSIGQGYNQPQHF
TGTGCCAGCAGCATCGGACAGGGGTACAATCAGCCCCAGCATTTT
>-|TRBV5-1|-|TRBJ2-3
CASSLTTRSTDTQYF
TGCGCCAGCAGCTTGACGACTAGAAGCACAGATACGCAGTATTTT
>-|TRBV2|-|TRBJ1-2
CASDRDYGYTF
TGTGCCAGTGACCGGGACTATGGCTACACCTTC
>-|TRBV29-1|-|TRBJ1-2
CTAQGSNYGYTF
TGCACCGCTCAGGGCTCTAACTATGGCTACACCTTC
>-|TRBV29-1|-|TRBJ2-2
CSVLDKANTGELFF
TGCAGCGTTCTCGATAAAGCCAACACCGGGGAGCTGTTTTTT
>-|TRBV2|TRBD2|TRBJ2-3
CASRPGTSGSDTQYF
TGTGCCAGCAGGCCCGGGACTAGCGGTTCGGATACGCAGTATTTT
>-|TRBV7-2|-|TRBJ2-3
CASSHQNTDTQYF
TGTGCCAGCAGCCACCAGAACACAGATACGCAGTATTTT
>-|TRBV15|-|TRBJ2-1
CATSRVLGESSYNEQFF
TGTGCCACCAGCAGAGTTCTCGGGGAGAGCTCCTACAATGAGCAGTTCTTC
>-|TRBV11-2|-|TRBJ2-1
CASSLRPGNSYNEQFF
TGTGCCAGCAGCCTCCGTCCCGGGAACTCCTACAATGAGCAGTTCTTC
>once|TRBV5-6|-|TRBJ2-5
CASSFGETQYF
TGTGCCAGCAGCTTCGGGGAGACCCAGTACTTC
>-|TRBV7-3|-|TRBJ2-1
CASSLRGGASGAYNEQFF
TGTGCCAGCAGCTTAAGGGGGGGGGCTAGCGGAGCCTACAATGAGCAGTTCTTC
>-|TRBV27|-|TRBJ2-7
CASSPLGPGNLYEQYF
TGTGCCAGCAGCCCCCTAGGGCCAGGGAATTTGTACGAGCAGTACTTC
>-|TRBV28|-|TRBJ1-6
CASSFRYNSPLHF
TGTGCCAGCAGTTTCCGCTATAATTCACCCCTCCACTTT
>-|TRBV5-1|TRBD2|TRBJ2-2
CASTSSGSPTPPGELFF
TGCGCCAGCACGTCTAGCGGGTCGCCCACCCCACCCGGGGAGCTGTTTTTT
>few|TRBV30|TRBD1|TRBJ1-4
CAFVGQGGSEKLFF
TGTGCCTTTGTCGGACAGGGAGGATCAGAAAAACTGTTTTTT
>-|TRBV11-3|TRBD1|TRBJ1-6
CASSPSILDRNSPLHF
TGTGCCAGCAGCCCCTCCATCTTGGACAGGAATTCACCCCTCCACTTT
>-|TRBV6-6|TRBD2|TRBJ2-7
CASSKTGTTAQYF
TGTGCCAGCAGTAAGACCGGGACTACGGCCCAGTACTTC
>-|TRBV5-4|TRBD2|TRBJ2-5
CASSTTRGQETQYF
TGTGCCAGCAGCACTACGCGGGGGCAAGAGACCCAGTACTTC
>few|TRBV7-2|-|TRBJ2-3
CASSFLPGTDTQYF
TGTGCCAGCAGCTTCCTACCCGGCACAGATACGCAGTATTTT
>-|TRBV5-1|TRBD1|TRBJ2-5
CASSRDRTQETQYF
TGCGCCAGCAGCCGGGACAGAACCCAAGAGACCCAGTACTTC
>-|TRBV5-1|-|TRBJ2-7
CASSLGDILWEQYF
TGCGCCAGCAGCTTGGGGGACATCCTTTGGGAGCAGTACTTC
>once|TRBV7-9|TRBD1|TRBJ1-2
CASSTRWGQTSSYGYTF
TGTGCCAGCAGCACGAGGTGGGGACAGACTTCTAGTTATGGCTACACCTTC
>-|TRBV2|-|TRBJ2-7
CASRDTTESEQYF
TGTGCCAGCAGGGACACAACAGAATCCGAGCAGTACTTC
>-|TRBV10-2|-|TRBJ2-5
CASSDPGAGRETQYF
TGCGCCAGCAGTGACCCGGGTGCGGGCCGTGAGACCCAGTACTTC
>-|TRBV7-2|TRBD1|TRBJ1-1
CASSLAQGAATEAFF
TGTGCCAGCAGCTTAGCTCAGGGGGCGGCCACTGAAGCTTTCTTT
>once|TRBV11-2|-|TRBJ2-2
CASSQNTGELFF
TGTGCCAGCAGCCAAAATACCGGGGAGCTGTTTTTT
>-|TRBV12-2|-|TRBJ2-2
CASHTPAGNEKSGELFF
TGTGCAAGTCACACCCCTGCGGGCAACGAAAAATCCGGGGAGCTGTTTTTT
>-|TRBV15|TRBD2|TRBJ2-7
CATSREGLAGIYEQYF
TGTGCCACCAGCAGAGAAGGACTAGCGGGTATCTACGAGCAGTACTTC
>-|TRBV7-2|TRBD2|TRBJ2-7
CASSITGTSFYEQYF
TGTGCCAGCAGCATTACCGGGACTAGTTTCTACGAGCAGTACTTC